Listed below are T cell receptor beta chains from one sample, sequenced in a study of blood T cell repertoires in COVID-19. Measured with immunoSEQ multiplex PCR; TCRdb has only the in-frame clones, and not every one. Here the sample spans more than 85,000 clones, 84% being singletons. Sequencing used peripheral blood. These receptor sequences come from a woman aged 45-65 years with acute or convalescent COVID-19. Both conserved end residues are part of each CDR3. Fields, in order: clone size, V gene, CDR3 protein. Part of the rows lack a size; the others show once, few, many or a class for expanded clones.

clone_size: NA; v_call: TRBV7-3; cdr3_aa: CASSLPGLATQYF
clone_size: NA; v_call: TRBV13; cdr3_aa: CASSRGQKYEQYF
clone_size: once; v_call: TRBV5-1; cdr3_aa: CASSRNSGGAETGELFF
clone_size: NA; v_call: TRBV11-2; cdr3_aa: CASTWGGGANEQFF
clone_size: NA; v_call: TRBV18; cdr3_aa: CASSTRGTYTDTQYF
clone_size: NA; v_call: TRBV5-1; cdr3_aa: CASSLEGVDEKLFF
clone_size: NA; v_call: TRBV19; cdr3_aa: CASSMRTDRMNTEAFF
clone_size: NA; v_call: TRBV6-5; cdr3_aa: CASSPPGQGRNEQFF
clone_size: NA; v_call: TRBV28; cdr3_aa: CASSLWGPGDYEQYF
clone_size: few; v_call: TRBV7-2; cdr3_aa: CASSPDGQTNTEAFF
clone_size: once; v_call: TRBV24-1; cdr3_aa: CATSRTGNSPLHF
clone_size: NA; v_call: TRBV12-3/TRBV12-4; cdr3_aa: CASSLERTDTQYF
clone_size: few; v_call: TRBV7-3; cdr3_aa: CASSQAGLAEAFF
clone_size: NA; v_call: TRBV5-1; cdr3_aa: CASSLGIRLAGQETQYF
clone_size: NA; v_call: TRBV6-5; cdr3_aa: CVIREGPYQPQHF
clone_size: few; v_call: TRBV7-8; cdr3_aa: CASSLSQGGEKLFF
clone_size: once; v_call: TRBV5-1; cdr3_aa: CASSLAQIDYGYTF
clone_size: NA; v_call: TRBV7-2; cdr3_aa: CASSQNRTPGIGYTF
clone_size: NA; v_call: TRBV12-3/TRBV12-4; cdr3_aa: CASKGELRKKLFF
clone_size: NA; v_call: TRBV5-1; cdr3_aa: CASSLAQGSDTEAFF
clone_size: NA; v_call: TRBV11-1; cdr3_aa: CASTGTSGNTIYF
clone_size: NA; v_call: TRBV12-5; cdr3_aa: CASGSPGLAGGPALTDTQYF
clone_size: NA; v_call: TRBV6-5; cdr3_aa: CASSPRNTEAFF
clone_size: NA; v_call: TRBV7-3; cdr3_aa: CASSSRTGPSQNTEAFF
clone_size: NA; v_call: TRBV2; cdr3_aa: CASQREGGGITEAFF
clone_size: NA; v_call: TRBV2; cdr3_aa: CASKGRLGTDTQYF
clone_size: NA; v_call: TRBV5-5; cdr3_aa: CASSFSGDSTDTQYF
clone_size: NA; v_call: TRBV7-9; cdr3_aa: CASSFGQGGNYGYTF
clone_size: NA; v_call: TRBV24-1; cdr3_aa: CATSERTDNYGYTF
clone_size: NA; v_call: TRBV12-3/TRBV12-4; cdr3_aa: CASTPQLNTEAFF
clone_size: NA; v_call: TRBV19; cdr3_aa: CASSPGTSSYEQYF
clone_size: few; v_call: TRBV6-2/TRBV6-3; cdr3_aa: CASSPWREYSNQPQHF
clone_size: NA; v_call: TRBV7-3; cdr3_aa: CASSLSSNTEAFF
clone_size: once; v_call: TRBV3-1/TRBV3-2; cdr3_aa: CASSQRQGDEKLFF
clone_size: NA; v_call: TRBV11-2; cdr3_aa: CASSFFPYGYTF
clone_size: NA; v_call: TRBV5-5; cdr3_aa: CASSPRSGGETQYF
clone_size: NA; v_call: TRBV15; cdr3_aa: CATSTDRQGNEKLFF
clone_size: NA; v_call: TRBV7-3; cdr3_aa: CASSRGGAGASNEQFF
clone_size: NA; v_call: TRBV9; cdr3_aa: CASSVAGTGSYGYTF
clone_size: NA; v_call: TRBV12-3/TRBV12-4; cdr3_aa: CASSHPDREQYF
clone_size: NA; v_call: TRBV9; cdr3_aa: CASSVAPGDLGYTF
clone_size: NA; v_call: TRBV6-1; cdr3_aa: CASSDDRANTEAFF
clone_size: NA; v_call: TRBV9; cdr3_aa: CASSPRAGVDSPLHF
clone_size: once; v_call: TRBV6-1; cdr3_aa: CASSGFYTSSGRLQPQHF
clone_size: NA; v_call: TRBV6-2/TRBV6-3; cdr3_aa: CASSHKQGSSYNEQFF
clone_size: NA; v_call: TRBV19; cdr3_aa: CASSIPYRNNQPQHF
clone_size: NA; v_call: TRBV18; cdr3_aa: CASSPQVTGQGGELFF
clone_size: many; v_call: TRBV5-1; cdr3_aa: CASSRQTGGTNEQYF
clone_size: NA; v_call: TRBV9; cdr3_aa: CASSVGGQANYGYTF
clone_size: NA; v_call: TRBV12-3/TRBV12-4; cdr3_aa: CASTLNRNTEAFF
clone_size: NA; v_call: TRBV5-1; cdr3_aa: CASASGTGKSWYGYTF